Described below is a single T cell receptor (beta chain) sequence and its context. As yet, its antigen is unknown. Naivety in CD8+ T cells corresponded to a CD45RO-CCR7+CD27+CD95- phenotype. The sample is drawn from a study of CXCR3-negative and CXCR3-positive naive CD8 T cells. For the study at large: Sequencing yielded some 140 million TRB reads, roughly 1.5 +/- 0.3 million per library.

5' RACE with UMI labels generated the TRB cDNA libraries. TCRdb reprocessed the 5' RACE reads and stores each CDR3 protein as one record, lacking DNA. This sample's table reports about 50,000 distinct CDR3 sequences. The CDR3 loop spans 12 amino acids. The germline CDR1 and CDR2 sequences are SGHNT and YYREEE (reference sequence). Overall study results and limits: Diversity in memory CD8+ cells fell much lower than the comparably high levels seen in both naive subsets.

The specimen sequenced was naive CXCR3- CD8+ T cells from blood. Subset here: CD45RO-CCR7+CD27+CD95- naive CD8+ T cells lacking CXCR3 (TNR3-). The TCR originated in a human donor in good health. Some clones in this sample may be carry-over from other donors' samples. The chain couples TRBV5-4 to TRBJ2-7; lacking DNA, the TRBD1 call made by TCRdb goes unchecked. CDR3 region: CASGDRENEQYF.